The clone carrying this TCR beta chain was counted ten times or more. Its antigen is unidentified. The junction does not match germline at one end; this may be a read error. The sample is drawn from a study of T-cell reconstitution after alpha-beta-depleted transplantation in children. Whole-study results and caveats: The study reportedly traced alpha-beta T cells about two months after transplant to several hundred expanded graft clones. Hyperexpanded clones declined; after one year, newly produced T cells mostly supplied diversity. Diversity of TCRbeta at day 60 was high in some patients, arising from surviving recipient T cells and thymic progenitors.

The TCRbeta library incorporated unique molecular identifiers. TCRdb itself ran the PCR reads through MiXCR, one entry per CDR3 protein. The repertoire holds tens of thousands of distinct CDR3 sequences, 5% to 7% seen once, with around 27% in the top ten. CDR3 length: 14 amino acids. Per germline, CDR1 MNHEY and CDR2 SMNVEV (reference sequence). This TCR was sampled from a child under two years old who had a stem cell transplant for acute myeloid leukemia, so the T cells may come from the graft donor. The sample consisted of peripheral blood, taken 60 days after TCRalphabeta/CD19-depleted stem cell transplant. This rearrangement joins TRBV27 to TRBJ2-3; TRBD2 might be the D (5 bases). The CDR3 bases are TGCACCAGCAGTTTCCCTTGGAGGCCAGATACGCAGTATTTT. Translated, it gives CTSSFPWRPDTQYF.